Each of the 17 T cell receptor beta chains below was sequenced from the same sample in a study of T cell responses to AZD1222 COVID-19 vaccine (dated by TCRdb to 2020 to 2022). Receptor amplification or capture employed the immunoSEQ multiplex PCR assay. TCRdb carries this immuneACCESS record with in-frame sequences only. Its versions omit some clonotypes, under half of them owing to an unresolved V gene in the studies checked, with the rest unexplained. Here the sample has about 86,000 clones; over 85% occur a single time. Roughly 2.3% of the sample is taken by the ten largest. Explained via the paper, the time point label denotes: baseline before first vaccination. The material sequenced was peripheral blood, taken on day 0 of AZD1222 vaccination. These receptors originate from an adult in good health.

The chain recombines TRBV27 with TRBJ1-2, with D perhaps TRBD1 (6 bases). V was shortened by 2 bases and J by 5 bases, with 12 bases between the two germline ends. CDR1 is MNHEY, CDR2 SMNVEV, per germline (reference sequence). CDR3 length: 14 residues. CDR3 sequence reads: CASSLTGSFYGYTF. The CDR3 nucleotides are TGTGCCAGCAGTTTAACAGGGAGTTTTTATGGCTACACCTTC.

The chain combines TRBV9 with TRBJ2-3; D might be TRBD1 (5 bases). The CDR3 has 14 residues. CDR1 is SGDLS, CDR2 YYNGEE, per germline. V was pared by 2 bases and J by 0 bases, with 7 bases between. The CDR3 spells CASSVRQSTDTQYF. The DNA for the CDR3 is TGTGCCAGCAGCGTCCGACAGAGCACAGATACGCAGTATTTT.

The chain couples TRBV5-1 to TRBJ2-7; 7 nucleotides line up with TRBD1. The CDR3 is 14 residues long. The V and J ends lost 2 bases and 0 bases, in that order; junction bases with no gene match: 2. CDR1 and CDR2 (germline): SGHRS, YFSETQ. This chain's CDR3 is CASSFGDSSYEQYF. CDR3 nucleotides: TGCGCCAGCAGCTTCGGGGACAGCTCCTACGAGCAGTACTTC. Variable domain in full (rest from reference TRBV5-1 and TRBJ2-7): KAGVTQTPRYLIKTRGQQVTLSCSPISGHRSVSWYQQTPGQGLQFLFEYFSETQRNKGNFPGRFSGRQFSNSRSEMNVSTLELGDSALYLCASSFGDSSYEQYFGPGTRLTVT.

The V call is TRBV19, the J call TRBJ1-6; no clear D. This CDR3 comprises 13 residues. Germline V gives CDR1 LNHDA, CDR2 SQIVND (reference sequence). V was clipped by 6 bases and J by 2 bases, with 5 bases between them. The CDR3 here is CASSTTYNSPLHF. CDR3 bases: TGTGCCAGTAGCACGACCTATAATTCACCCCTCCACTTT.

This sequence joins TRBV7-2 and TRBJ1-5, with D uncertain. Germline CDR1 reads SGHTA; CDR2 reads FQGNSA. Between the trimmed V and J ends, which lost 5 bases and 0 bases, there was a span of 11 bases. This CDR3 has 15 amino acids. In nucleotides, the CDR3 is TGTGCCAGCAGCCCTAGAAGGGATAGCAATCAGCCCCAGCATTTT. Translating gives CASSPRRDSNQPQHF. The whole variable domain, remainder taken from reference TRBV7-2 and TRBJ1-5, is GAGVSQSPSNKVTEKGKDVELRCDPISGHTALYWYRQSLGQGLEFLIYFQGNSAPDKSGLPSDRFSAERTGGSVSTLTIQRTQQEDSAVYLCASSPRRDSNQPQHFGDGTRLSIL.

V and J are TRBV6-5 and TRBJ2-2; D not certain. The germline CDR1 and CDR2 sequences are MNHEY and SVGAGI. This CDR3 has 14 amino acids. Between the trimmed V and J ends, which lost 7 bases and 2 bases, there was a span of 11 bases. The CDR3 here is CASTSDLNTGELFF. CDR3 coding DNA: TGTGCCAGCACTTCAGACCTAAACACCGGGGAGCTGTTTTTT.

As DNA, the CDR3 is TGTGCCAGCAGATTAACAGGGAACACTGAAGCTTTCTTT. Its translation: CASRLTGNTEAFF. The J gene is TRBJ1-1, the V gene TRBV2, with D maybe TRBD1 (5 bases). The ends were cut back, 6 bases at V and 1 base at J, with 9 bases in the middle. This CDR3 comprises 13 residues. CDR1 and CDR2 from the germline V gene are SNHLY and FYNNEI.

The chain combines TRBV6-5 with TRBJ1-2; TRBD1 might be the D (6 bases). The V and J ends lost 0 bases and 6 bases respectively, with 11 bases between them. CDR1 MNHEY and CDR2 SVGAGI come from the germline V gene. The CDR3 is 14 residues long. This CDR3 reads CASSYSNRADGYTF. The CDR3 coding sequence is TGTGCCAGCAGTTACTCGAACAGGGCCGATGGCTACACCTTC.

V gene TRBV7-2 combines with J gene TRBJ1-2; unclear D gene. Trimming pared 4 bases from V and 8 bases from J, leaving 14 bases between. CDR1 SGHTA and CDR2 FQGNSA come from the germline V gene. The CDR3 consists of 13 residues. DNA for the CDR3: TGTGCCAGCAGCTCCGACTCAAACGGGGGCTACACCTTC. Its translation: CASSSDSNGGYTF.

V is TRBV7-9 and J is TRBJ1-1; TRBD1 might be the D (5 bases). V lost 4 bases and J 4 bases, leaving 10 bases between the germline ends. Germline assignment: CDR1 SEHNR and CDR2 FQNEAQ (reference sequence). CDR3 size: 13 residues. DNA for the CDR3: TGTGCCAGCAGCTCCGAACAGGCCACTGAAGCTTTCTTT. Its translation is CASSSEQATEAFF. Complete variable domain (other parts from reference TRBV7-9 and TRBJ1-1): DTGVSQNPRHKITKRGQNVTFRCDPISEHNRLYWYRQTLGQGPEFLTYFQNEAQLEKSRLLSDRFSAERPKGSFSTLEIQRTEQGDSAMYLCASSSEQATEAFFGQGTRLTVV.

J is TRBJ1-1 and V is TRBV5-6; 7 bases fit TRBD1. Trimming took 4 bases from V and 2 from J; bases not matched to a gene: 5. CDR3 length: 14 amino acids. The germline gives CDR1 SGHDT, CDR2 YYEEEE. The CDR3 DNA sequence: TGTGCCAGCAGCAGGGGGACAGCAAACACTGAAGCTTTCTTT. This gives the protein CASSRGTANTEAFF.

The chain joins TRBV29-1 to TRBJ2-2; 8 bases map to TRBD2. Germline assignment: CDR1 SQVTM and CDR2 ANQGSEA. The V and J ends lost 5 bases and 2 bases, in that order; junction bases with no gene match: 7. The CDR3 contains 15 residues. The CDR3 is CSVLSGSGNTGELFF. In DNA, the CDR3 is TGCAGCGTTCTAAGCGGGAGTGGCAACACCGGGGAGCTGTTTTTT.

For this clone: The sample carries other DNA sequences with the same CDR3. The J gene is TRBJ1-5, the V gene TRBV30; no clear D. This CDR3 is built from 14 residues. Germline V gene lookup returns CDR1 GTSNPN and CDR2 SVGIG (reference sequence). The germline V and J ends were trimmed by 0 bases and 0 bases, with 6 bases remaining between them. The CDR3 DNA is TGTGCCTGGAGTGTACGGCGTAGCAATCAGCCCCAGCATTTT. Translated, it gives CAWSVRRSNQPQHF. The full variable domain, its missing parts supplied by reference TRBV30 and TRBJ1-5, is SQTIHQWPATLVQPVGSPLSLECTVEGTSNPNLYWYRQAAGRGLQLLFYSVGIGQISSEVPQNLSASRPQDRQFILSSKKLLLSDSGFYLCAWSVRRSNQPQHFGDGTRLSIL.

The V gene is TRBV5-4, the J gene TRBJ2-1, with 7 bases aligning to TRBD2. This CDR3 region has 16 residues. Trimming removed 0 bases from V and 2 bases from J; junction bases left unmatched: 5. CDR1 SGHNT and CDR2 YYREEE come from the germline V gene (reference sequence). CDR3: CASSLGSGGPYNEQFF. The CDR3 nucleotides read TGTGCCAGCAGCTTGGGCTCGGGAGGCCCCTACAATGAGCAGTTCTTC.

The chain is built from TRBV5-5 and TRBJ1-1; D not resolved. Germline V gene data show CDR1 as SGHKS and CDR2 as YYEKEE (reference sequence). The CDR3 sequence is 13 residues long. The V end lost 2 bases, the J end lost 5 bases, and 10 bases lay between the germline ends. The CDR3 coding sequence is TGTGCCAGCAGCTTCGGTTCAGGAACTGAAGCTTTCTTT. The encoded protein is CASSFGSGTEAFF.

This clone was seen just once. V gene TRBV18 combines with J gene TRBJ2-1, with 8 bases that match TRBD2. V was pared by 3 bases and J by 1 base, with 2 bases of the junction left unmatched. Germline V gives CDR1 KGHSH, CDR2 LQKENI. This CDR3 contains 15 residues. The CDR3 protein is CASSPSGTSYNEQFF. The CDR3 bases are TGTGCCAGCTCACCTAGCGGGACGTCCTACAATGAGCAGTTCTTC.

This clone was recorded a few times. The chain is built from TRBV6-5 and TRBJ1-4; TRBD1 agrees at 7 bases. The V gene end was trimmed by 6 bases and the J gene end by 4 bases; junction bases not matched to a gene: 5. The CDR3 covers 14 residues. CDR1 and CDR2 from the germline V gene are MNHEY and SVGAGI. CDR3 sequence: CASRDDRDNEKLFF. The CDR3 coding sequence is TGTGCCAGCAGGGACGACAGGGATAATGAAAAACTGTTTTTT.